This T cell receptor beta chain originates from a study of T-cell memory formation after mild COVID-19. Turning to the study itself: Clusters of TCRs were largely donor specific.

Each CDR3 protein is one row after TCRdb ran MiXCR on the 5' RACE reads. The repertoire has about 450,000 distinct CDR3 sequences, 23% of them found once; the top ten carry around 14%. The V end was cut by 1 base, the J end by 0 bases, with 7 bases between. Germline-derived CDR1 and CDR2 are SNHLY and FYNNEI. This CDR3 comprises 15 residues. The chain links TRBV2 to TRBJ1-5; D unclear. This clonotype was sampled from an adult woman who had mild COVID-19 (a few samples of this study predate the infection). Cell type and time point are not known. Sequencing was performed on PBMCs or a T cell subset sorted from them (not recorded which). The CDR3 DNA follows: TGTGCCAGCAGTGAAGACAGACATAGCAATCAGCCCCAGCATTTT. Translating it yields CASSEDRHSNQPQHF.